The clone carrying this T cell receptor beta chain was observed once. What it recognizes is unknown. This entry belongs to a study of CD8 T cells in Susac syndrome. Study outcomes and limitations: In its TCR sequencing and HLA analysis, the study acknowledged that the number of individuals was relatively small.

Random hexamers were used to reverse transcribe about 0.5 to 1 ug of RNA. An immunoSEQ multiplex PCR amplified TCR beta CDR3 over 54 Vbeta and 13 Jbeta. TCRdb re-derived calls from the immunoSEQ multiplex PCR reads in MiXCR, one entry per CDR3 protein. The sample carries some 300,000 distinct CDR3 sequences, approximately 89% recorded once. The CDR3 extends over 14 amino acids. Germline lookup yields CDR1 ENHRY and CDR2 SYGVKD. Trimming left V 5 bases short and J 4 bases short, with 14 bases between. This TCR derives from a human donor with multiple sclerosis. The V and J genes are TRBV10-3 and TRBJ1-1, with D hard to call. Sequencing was carried out using CD8+ T cells from PBMCs. The CDR3 here is CAISLGLGFTEAFF. In DNA form, the CDR3 reads TGTGCCATCAGTCTAGGATTGGGATTCACTGAAGCTTTCTTT.